The T cell receptor (beta chain) described here comes from a study of read filtering for tumor transcriptome and immune sequencing. General study results and limits: Even smaller IR-seq throughput identified most shared clonotypes. Single-read clonotypes: 80% to 90% of IR-seq clonotypes (roughly 4% of reads), roughly 70% of RNA-seq clonotypes (under 50% of reads).

This library used around 400 ng RNA and molecular barcoded adaptors spanning alpha/delta and beta/gamma chains. One entry per CDR3 protein, called by TCRdb with MiXCR from the reads. The data show some 140,000 distinct CDR3 sequences, 13% seen once. In germline, CDR1 is SGHTA, CDR2 FQGNSA. The V and J ends lost 4 bases and 1 base respectively, with 7 bases between them. There are 13 residues in the CDR3. In its sample, this clonotype was seen many times. Its target is unknown. The chain employs TRBV7-2 and TRBJ1-1; D unresolved. The origin of this receptor is a donor at least 40 years old with multiple myeloma. Sequencing input: a population of CD138-negative cells sorted from bone marrow. CDR3 protein: CASSSGGNTEAFF. For the CDR3, the DNA is TGTGCCAGCAGCTCGGGAGGGAACACTGAAGCTTTCTTT.